The 7 T cell receptor beta chains presented below share a single source sample, sequenced in a study of blood T cell repertoires in COVID-19. The assay was immunoSEQ multiplex PCR, and TCRdb's table has in-frame clones only and misses some. The sample yields 200,000 to 300,000 clones, around 84% seen once. The material sequenced was peripheral blood. These receptors originate from a man aged 55 to 69 with acute or convalescent COVID-19.

V is TRBV6-6 and J is TRBJ2-7, with D maybe TRBD2 (5 bases). Germline CDR1 reads MNHNY; CDR2 reads SVGAGI (reference sequence). This CDR3 contains 15 residues. The V end was cut by 6 bases, the J end by 1 base, with 16 bases between. The CDR3 is CASSFTSTKSYEQYF. The CDR3 DNA is TGTGCCAGCAGCTTCACTAGTACGAAATCCTACGAGCAGTACTTC.

The gene calls are TRBV28 and TRBJ2-3, with D possibly being TRBD1 (6 bases). V dropped 2 bases and J dropped 5 bases, with 8 bases sitting between them. There are 13 residues in the CDR3. CDR1 MDHEN and CDR2 SYDVKM come from the germline V gene. This CDR3 is CASSLGGRDTQYF. The CDR3, as DNA: TGTGCCAGCAGTTTAGGGGGCCGAGATACGCAGTATTTT.

This clone was seen more than once but under ten times. J is TRBJ1-6 and V is TRBV6-1, with TRBD1 identical over 10 bases. The CDR3 is made up of 20 amino acids. After removal of 0 bases from V and 1 base from J, the junction contained 9 bases not matched to a gene. Germline CDR1 is MNHNS and CDR2 is SASEGT. The CDR3 protein is CASSEALKGTGVSYNSPLHF. In DNA form, the CDR3 reads TGTGCCAGCAGTGAAGCGTTGAAAGGGACAGGGGTATCCTATAATTCACCCCTCCACTTT.

The chain employs TRBV6-5 and TRBJ1-5; D may be TRBD1 (5 bases). V was cut by 5 bases and J by 3 bases, with 8 bases left in between. Germline V gene data show CDR1 as MNHEY and CDR2 as SVGAGI. CDR3 length: 13 residues. This chain's CDR3 is CASSRTLNQPQHF. The CDR3, as DNA: TGTGCCAGCAGTCGGACACTCAATCAGCCCCAGCATTTT.

V and J are TRBV9 and TRBJ2-7; the match to TRBD2 covers 7 bases. Germline V gene data show CDR1 as SGDLS and CDR2 as YYNGEE. There are 16 residues in the CDR3. J gave up 3 bases and V 0 bases, and 9 bases lay outside the gene matches. In DNA form, the CDR3 reads TGTGCCAGCAGCGTAGCTGGCGGGAGAGGTGTCTACGAGCAGTACTTC. Its translation is CASSVAGGRGVYEQYF.

The gene calls are TRBV6-1 and TRBJ2-5; 13 bases line up with TRBD2. Unmatched junction bases numbered 9, after V lost 3 bases and J lost 5 bases. Germline CDR1 reads MNHNS; CDR2 reads SASEGT. The CDR3 runs to 17 residues. The DNA for the CDR3 is TGTGCCAGCAGTGAGATTGGAACTAGCGGGGGGGCTGAGACCCAGTACTTC. Translation gives CASSEIGTSGGAETQYF.

This chain connects TRBV6-5 to TRBJ2-7; 8 positions agree with TRBD2. CDR3 length: 16 residues. The V segment lost 0 bases and the J segment 2 bases; nucleotides outside the gene matches: 6. Germline V gene lookup returns CDR1 MNHEY and CDR2 SVGAGI. CDR3 loop: CASSYSGRGAAYEQYF. For the CDR3, the DNA is TGTGCCAGCAGTTACTCGGGGCGGGGGGCCGCCTACGAGCAGTACTTC.